This T cell receptor (beta chain) was sequenced during a study of shared T cell receptors in the human thymus. V was clipped by 6 bases and J by 3 bases, with 15 bases between them. Germline assignment: CDR1 MNHNS and CDR2 SASEGT. CDR3 length: 15 amino acids. This table comes from immunoSEQ multiplex PCR, and its TCRdb copy is limited to in-frame clones, with some not included. The sample lists about 380,000 clones, 95% seen once, with roughly 0.02% in the top ten. The sequenced sample was thymocytes. The sequence was obtained from a human donor. The V gene is TRBV6-1, the J gene TRBJ1-5; D gene ambiguous. The DNA for the CDR3 is TGTGCCAGCAGGAGGGCCGGAGTTAACAATCAGCCCCAGCATTTT. This encodes CASRRAGVNNQPQHF.